The present T cell receptor beta chain was sequenced within a study of T cells expressing NK-cell markers. TCRdb reworked the 5' RACE reads into one entry per CDR3 protein, no DNA. This repertoire includes about 460,000 distinct CDR3 sequences. CDR3 length: 14 amino acids. Germline V gene data show CDR1 as SGHVS and CDR2 as FQNEAQ. The chain is built from TRBV7-8 and TRBJ2-7; TCRdb gives TRBD1 as the D gene, but with no DNA this cannot be confirmed. Input material: blood T cells: a sorted CD56 or NKG2C T cell subset, CD4+ or CD8+ T cells, or bulk PBMC T cells (not recorded which). The receptor was derived from a woman between 50 and 59 years old in good health. CDR3 in amino acids: CASSLAEGWYEQYF.